These 26 T cell receptor beta chains came from one sample sequenced in a study of T cell changes during pregnancy in multiple sclerosis. TCRdb keeps only in-frame clones here, not all; method: immunoSEQ multiplex PCR. The table records approximately 21,000 clones, about 87% of them present only once. The sequencing used CD8+ T cells from peripheral blood mononuclear cells, collected in the third trimester of pregnancy. All receptors derive from a female donor in good health, enrolled as a control in a pregnancy study.

The chain uses TRBV9 and TRBJ2-5; TRBD2 aligns across 9 bases. V was clipped by 1 base and J by 2 bases; unmatched bases: 6. This CDR3 is built from 16 residues. CDR1 is SGDLS and CDR2 is YYNGEE in the germline V gene. The CDR3 nucleotides are TGTGCCAGCAGCGTATTCGCGGGAGGGATACAAGAGACCCAGTACTTC. This sequence encodes CASSVFAGGIQETQYF. The full variable domain, its missing parts supplied by reference TRBV9 and TRBJ2-5, is DSGVTQTPKHLITATGQRVTLRCSPRSGDLSVYWYQQSLDQGLQFLIQYYNGEERAKGNILERFSAQQFPDLHSELNLSSLELGDSALYFCASSVFAGGIQETQYFGPGTRLLVL.

J is TRBJ2-3 and V is TRBV19; 10 bases match TRBD2. V was pared by 3 bases and J by 4 bases, with 7 bases of the junction left unmatched. The germline V gene has CDR1 LNHDA and CDR2 SQIVND (reference sequence). The CDR3 has 16 amino acids. For the CDR3, the DNA is TGTGCCAGTAGTATTCTGGTAGCGGGGGGCGCAGATACGCAGTATTTT. Its translation: CASSILVAGGADTQYF.

CDR3 sequence: CASSQSGSGGEKLFF. The DNA for the CDR3 is TGTGCCAGCAGTCAATCCGGGTCGGGTGGTGAAAAACTGTTTTTT. The chain recombines TRBV28 with TRBJ1-4; D not resolved. Trimming shortened V by 5 bases and J by 7 bases, and 17 bases separated the two germline ends. The CDR3 loop spans 15 amino acids. The V gene's germline CDR1 is MDHEN and CDR2 SYDVKM.

The chain is built from TRBV6-5 and TRBJ1-2; tentatively, D is TRBD1 (5 bases). The CDR3 is made up of 14 amino acids. Germline V gives CDR1 MNHEY, CDR2 SVGAGI. The germline V and J ends were trimmed by 6 bases and 6 bases, with 17 bases remaining between them. The CDR3 nucleotides are TGTGCCAGCAGCGAGCTCCCGACAGCCAATGGCTACACCTTC. This codes for CASSELPTANGYTF.

This chain links TRBV19 with TRBJ1-1; a weak D match, TRBD1 (6 bases). The CDR3 sequence is 12 residues long. V shed 10 bases and J shed 5 bases, with 14 bases lying between them. The germline CDR1 and CDR2 sequences are LNHDA and SQIVND (reference sequence). DNA of the CDR3: TGTGCCACAGGACAGCCGGGAACTGAAGCTTTCTTT. It translates to CATGQPGTEAFF.

The J gene is TRBJ2-3, the V gene TRBV19; D is perhaps TRBD2 (6 bases). V lost 6 bases, J lost 3 bases, and 13 bases lay in between. In germline, CDR1 is LNHDA, CDR2 SQIVND (reference sequence). This CDR3 has 14 residues. CDR3 in amino acids: CASSTRLETDTQYF. Here the CDR3 DNA reads TGTGCCAGTAGCACCCGACTAGAAACAGATACGCAGTATTTT.

The chain has TRBV7-2 and TRBJ2-7; possibly TRBD2 for D (5 bases). In germline, CDR1 is SGHTA, CDR2 FQGNSA. Trimming pared 2 bases from V and 1 base from J, leaving 24 bases between. The CDR3 contains 19 residues. This CDR3 reads CASSLIDRLLDSESYEQYF. The CDR3 nucleotides read TGTGCCAGCAGCTTAATCGATCGCTTATTGGACTCAGAATCCTACGAGCAGTACTTC.

V and J are TRBV6-1 and TRBJ1-1; 8 bases agree with TRBD1. Germline V CDR1 and CDR2: MNHNS, SASEGT. Trimming cost V 6 bases and J 4 bases; bases outside gene matches: 10. The CDR3 is 15 amino acids. The CDR3 reads CASRLNTGTGTEAFF. In nucleotides, the CDR3 is TGTGCCAGCAGACTAAACACAGGGACAGGCACTGAAGCTTTCTTT.

The rearrangement links TRBV10-3 to TRBJ2-7, with D maybe TRBD1 (5 bases). There are 13 residues in the CDR3. Trimming took 2 bases from V and 0 from J, leaving 5 bases between them. Germline values: CDR1 ENHRY, CDR2 SYGVKD. In nucleotides, the CDR3 is TGTGCCATCAGTGAGGGGGCCTCCTACGAGCAGTACTTC. Residues: CAISEGASYEQYF.

The chain carries TRBV13 and TRBJ2-2; tentative D call: TRBD2 (6 bases). In germline, CDR1 is PRHDT, CDR2 FYEKMQ (reference sequence). The CDR3 has 16 residues. The V and J ends lost 3 bases and 3 bases respectively, with 14 bases between them. CDR3: CASSFYKWGDTGELFF. The CDR3 DNA reads as TGTGCCAGCAGCTTCTATAAATGGGGGGACACCGGGGAGCTGTTTTTT.

This sequence joins TRBV15 and TRBJ1-1; perhaps TRBD1 as D (5 bases). V lost 3 bases and J 8 bases, leaving 16 bases between the germline ends. Germline V gives CDR1 LNHNV, CDR2 YYDKDF (reference sequence). The CDR3 is 14 residues long. The CDR3 sequence is CATSRFRTTPEAFF. The CDR3 nucleotides read TGTGCCACCAGCAGGTTTCGGACAACACCCGAAGCTTTCTTT.

The chain recombines TRBV4-2 with TRBJ1-1; D remains unclear. The CDR3 totals 13 residues. The ends were cut back, 5 bases at V and 2 bases at J, with 9 bases in the middle. CDR1 and CDR2 from the germline V gene are LGHNA and YNFKEQ. CDR3 in DNA: TGTGCCAGCAGCTTGGCAGGCAACACTGAAGCTTTCTTT. Protein sequence: CASSLAGNTEAFF.

The rearrangement links TRBV5-1 to TRBJ2-7; D is undetermined. The germline V gene has CDR1 SGHRS and CDR2 YFSETQ. The CDR3 sequence is 11 residues long. Trimming took off 3 bases at V and 3 bases at J, with 4 bases between the two ends. CDR3 sequence reads: CASSYYYEQYF. The CDR3 region has the DNA TGCGCCAGCAGCTATTACTACGAGCAGTACTTC.

This chain connects TRBV6-1 to TRBJ2-1, with 11 bases lining up with TRBD2. The CDR3 contains 14 residues. Per germline, CDR1 MNHNS and CDR2 SASEGT. Trimming removed 6 bases from V and 9 bases from J; junction bases left unmatched: 7. Here the CDR3 reads CASSSSGRAGEQFF. The CDR3 DNA reads TGTGCCAGCAGCAGTAGCGGGAGGGCCGGTGAGCAGTTCTTC.

V and J are TRBV9 and TRBJ2-7; 8 nucleotides align to TRBD2. V gave up 3 bases and J gave up 6 bases; unmatched junction bases: 2. CDR3 length: 12 amino acids. CDR1 is SGDLS, CDR2 YYNGEE, per germline. CDR3 in DNA: TGTGCCAGCAGCGCGGGGGGGGCCGAGCAGTACTTC. It encodes CASSAGGAEQYF. The full variable domain, rest sourced from reference TRBV9 and TRBJ2-7, is DSGVTQTPKHLITATGQRVTLRCSPRSGDLSVYWYQQSLDQGLQFLIQYYNGEERAKGNILERFSAQQFPDLHSELNLSSLELGDSALYFCASSAGGAEQYFGPGTRLTVT.

V and J are TRBV6-4 and TRBJ2-1; D possibly corresponds to TRBD1 (6 bases). Germline V gives CDR1 MRHNA, CDR2 SNTAGT. V was trimmed by 4 bases and J by 10 bases, leaving 20 bases between them. There are 15 residues in the CDR3. CDR3 in amino acids: CASSVDSQRQWEQFF. As DNA, the CDR3 is TGTGCCAGCAGTGTGGACAGCCAGCGACAATGGGAGCAGTTCTTC.

This chain links TRBV5-4 with TRBJ2-7, with D maybe TRBD2 (5 bases). V shed 2 bases and J shed 2 bases, with 14 bases lying between them. There are 15 residues in the CDR3. CDR1 and CDR2 (germline): SGHNT, YYREEE (reference sequence). The DNA of the CDR3 is TGTGCCAGCAGCTTAGGGCTAGCAAGTACCTACGAGCAGTACTTC. Translation: CASSLGLASTYEQYF.

The chain uses TRBV5-1 and TRBJ2-7, with TRBD1 identical over 7 bases. The CDR3 length is 14 residues. The V gene's germline CDR1 is SGHRS and CDR2 YFSETQ. V lost 4 bases, J lost 7 bases, and 11 bases stayed unmatched. The CDR3 region has the DNA TGCGCCAGCAGCACAGCAGGGGGAGCGCGGGAGCAGTACTTC. As protein: CASSTAGGAREQYF. Full variable domain (outside the CDR3, taken from reference TRBV5-1 and TRBJ2-7): KAGVTQTPRYLIKTRGQQVTLSCSPISGHRSVSWYQQTPGQGLQFLFEYFSETQRNKGNFPGRFSGRQFSNSRSEMNVSTLELGDSALYLCASSTAGGAREQYFGPGTRLTVT.

The J gene is TRBJ2-1, the V gene TRBV4-1; D might be TRBD1 (5 bases). CDR1 and CDR2 (germline): MGHRA, YSYEKL. V was pared by 0 bases and J by 3 bases, with 9 bases between. This CDR3 is built from 15 residues. CDR3 sequence reads: CASSQDLTGYNEQFF. Here the CDR3 DNA reads TGCGCCAGCAGCCAAGATTTAACAGGCTACAATGAGCAGTTCTTC.

The chain employs TRBV29-1 and TRBJ1-2; TRBD1 agrees at 9 bases. Losses at the gene ends were 6 bases for V and 7 bases for J; bases not matched to a gene: 9. Germline CDR1 is SQVTM and CDR2 is ANQGSEA. CDR3 size: 13 residues. The DNA for the CDR3 is TGCAGCGTCGACCGGACAGGGGTGGGTGGCTACACCTTC. Residues: CSVDRTGVGGYTF.

V gene TRBV19 combines with J gene TRBJ1-5, with D perhaps TRBD1 (5 bases). There are 15 residues in the CDR3. V was clipped by 11 bases and J by 3 bases, with 20 bases between them. Germline V gene sequence: CDR1 LNHDA, CDR2 SQIVND (reference sequence). The CDR3 DNA reads as TGTGCCGTAGGAACCTGGGCAGGGCCCAATCAGCCCCAGCATTTT. Residues: CAVGTWAGPNQPQHF.

This sequence joins TRBV4-1 and TRBJ2-1; 11 bases line up with TRBD2. Looked up from germline, CDR1 is MGHRA and CDR2 is YSYEKL. CDR3 length: 19 residues. V dropped 4 bases and J dropped 5; count of bases not matched to a gene: 16. The CDR3 DNA reads TGCGCCAGCAGCCTGCTACTCTTAGCGGGGGGGCCTGTCGACAATGAGCAGTTCTTC. Translation: CASSLLLLAGGPVDNEQFF.

The gene calls are TRBV7-9 and TRBJ2-7, with D possibly matching TRBD1 (6 bases). There are 16 residues in the CDR3. CDR1 is SEHNR, CDR2 FQNEAQ, per germline (reference sequence). The V end lost 6 bases, the J end lost 3 bases, and 21 bases lay between the germline ends. CDR3 residues: CASSSDYTGTFYEQYF. CDR3 sequence (DNA): TGTGCCAGCAGTTCCGACTACACAGGGACCTTCTACGAGCAGTACTTC.

The chain couples TRBV19 to TRBJ2-2, with D unresolved. The CDR3 is 11 residues long. Germline V gene data show CDR1 as LNHDA and CDR2 as SQIVND (reference sequence). Trimming stripped 5 bases from V and 9 bases from J, with 7 bases between. The CDR3 loop is CASSPGWELFF. The DNA of the CDR3 is TGTGCCAGTAGTCCCGGGTGGGAGCTGTTTTTT.

This CDR3 is CASSLGTGYGYGYTF. The CDR3 nucleotides are TGTGCCAGCAGCTTAGGTACAGGTTATGGCTATGGCTACACCTTC. V and J are TRBV7-8 and TRBJ1-2; TRBD1 might be the D (5 bases). There are 15 residues in the CDR3. Germline V gene data show CDR1 as SGHVS and CDR2 as FQNEAQ. V was clipped by 1 base and J by 4 bases, with 13 bases between them.

V usage is TRBV18 and J usage is TRBJ1-2; 7 positions agree with TRBD1. Germline-derived CDR1 and CDR2 are KGHSH and LQKENI. The CDR3 is 15 amino acids. The trim removed 1 base at V and 3 bases at J, leaving 5 bases unmatched. CDR3 coding DNA: TGTGCCAGCTCACCACTAGACAGGGACGACTATGGCTACACCTTC. Residues: CASSPLDRDDYGYTF.